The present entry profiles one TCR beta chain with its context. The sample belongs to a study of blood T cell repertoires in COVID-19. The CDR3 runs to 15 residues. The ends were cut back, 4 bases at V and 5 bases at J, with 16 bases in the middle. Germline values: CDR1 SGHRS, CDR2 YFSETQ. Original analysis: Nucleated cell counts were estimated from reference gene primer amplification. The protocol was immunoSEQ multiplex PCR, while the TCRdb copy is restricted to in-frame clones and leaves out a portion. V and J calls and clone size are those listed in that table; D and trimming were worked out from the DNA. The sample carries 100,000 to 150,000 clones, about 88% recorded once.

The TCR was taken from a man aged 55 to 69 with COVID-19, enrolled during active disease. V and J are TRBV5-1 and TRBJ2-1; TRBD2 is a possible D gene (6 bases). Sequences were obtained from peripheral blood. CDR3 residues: CASSPWGAGDNEQFF. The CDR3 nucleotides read TGCGCCAGCAGCCCCTGGGGAGCGGGCGACAATGAGCAGTTCTTC.